The 28 T cell receptor beta chains below come from one sample, sequenced in a study of shared clonotypes between healthy human individuals. The method was immunoSEQ multiplex PCR; TCRdb's version includes in-frame clones alone and lacks a portion of them. The sample yields about 1 million clones, approximately 80% seen once. Sequenced: memory CD4+ T cells from PBMCs. Subset denoted: CD45RA-negative fraction. These receptors were taken from a man aged 18 to 30 in good health. Some clones in this sample may be carry-over from other donors' samples.

The rearrangement joins TRBV5-1 to TRBJ1-2, with a weak D call TRBD1 (5 bases). Per germline, CDR1 SGHRS and CDR2 YFSETQ. V lost 2 bases, J lost 6 bases, and 14 bases lay in between. The CDR3 sequence is 14 residues long. Here the CDR3 reads CASSFGQPQDGYTF. CDR3 DNA sequence: TGCGCCAGCAGCTTTGGACAACCTCAGGATGGCTACACCTTC.

The table lists this clone with a count of one. The chain has TRBV2 and TRBJ2-3; D not certain. Germline CDR1 SNHLY, CDR2 FYNNEI. V was cut by 4 bases and J by 1 base, with 9 bases left in between. The CDR3 runs to 14 residues. Here the CDR3 reads CASSAPIRTDTQYF. The CDR3 DNA reads TGTGCCAGCAGTGCCCCGATCCGCACAGATACGCAGTATTTT.

This clone was picked up a small number of times. The gene calls are TRBV20-1 and TRBJ2-1; D possibly matches TRBD1 or TRBD2 (5 bases each). This CDR3 has 11 residues. Germline CDR1 and CDR2: DFQATT and SNEGSKA (reference sequence). The V end lost 6 bases, the J end lost 10 bases, and 13 bases lay between the germline ends. The CDR3 reads CSAHGAVEQFF. The CDR3 DNA reads as TGCAGTGCCCACGGGGCGGTCGAGCAGTTCTTC.

The chain carries TRBV7-2 and TRBJ2-7; the match to TRBD1 covers 8 bases. The junction had 3 bases not matched to a gene; V was cut back by 0 bases and J by 5 bases. Germline CDR1 and CDR2: SGHTA and FQGNSA. There are 14 residues in the CDR3. CDR3 loop: CASSLARGRNEQYF. In DNA form, the CDR3 reads TGTGCCAGCAGCTTAGCCAGGGGGCGAAACGAGCAGTACTTC.

This clone was seen a handful of times. The chain employs TRBV7-8 and TRBJ1-3, with 7 bases matching TRBD1. This CDR3 is 15 amino acids long. CDR1 is SGHVS, CDR2 FQNEAQ, per germline. V shed 8 bases, J shed 0 bases, and the junction held 7 bases outside the gene matches. The chain's CDR3 is CASGTGDSSGNTIYF. CDR3 bases: TGTGCCAGCGGTACAGGGGATAGCTCTGGAAACACCATATATTTT.

The J gene is TRBJ2-5, the V gene TRBV18, with TRBD1 identical over 8 bases. CDR1 is KGHSH and CDR2 is LQKENI in the germline V gene. The V segment lost 1 base and the J segment 3 bases; nucleotides outside the gene matches: 10. The CDR3 has 17 residues. The DNA for the CDR3 is TGTGCCAGCTCACCACTGGGTTATGGGACAGGAGAAGAGACCCAGTACTTC. Translated: CASSPLGYGTGEETQYF.

This clone has only a few counts. Different DNA sequences within this sample yield the same CDR3. This chain connects TRBV7-9 to TRBJ1-5; no reliable D call. The CDR3 has 13 amino acids. Trimming removed 5 bases from V and 0 bases from J, with 5 bases in between. CDR1 is SEHNR, CDR2 FQNEAQ, per germline (reference sequence). The CDR3: CASSPGSNQPQHF. The DNA for the CDR3 is TGTGCCAGCAGCCCAGGTAGCAATCAGCCCCAGCATTTT.

The rearrangement uses TRBV29-1 and TRBJ2-2; D not certain. CDR3 length: 11 amino acids. The germline V gene encodes CDR1 SQVTM and CDR2 ANQGSEA. V lost 5 bases to trimming and J lost 2 bases, with 3 bases between them. CDR3 sequence: CSVHNTGELFF. The CDR3 DNA follows: TGCAGCGTTCACAACACCGGGGAGCTGTTTTTT.

As to this clone: The same CDR3 is also encoded by other DNA sequences in this sample. This chain links TRBV5-1 with TRBJ2-5; possibly TRBD1 for D (5 bases). Between the trimmed V and J ends, which lost 0 bases and 2 bases, there was a span of 8 bases. The CDR3 has 14 amino acids. The germline gives CDR1 SGHRS, CDR2 YFSETQ. The DNA for the CDR3 is TGCGCCAGCAGCTTGGTGCAGGGACAAGAGACCCAGTACTTC. It translates to CASSLVQGQETQYF.

The V call is TRBV7-2, the J call TRBJ1-2, with TRBD1 as a possible D gene (6 bases). CDR1 is SGHTA and CDR2 is FQGNSA in the germline V gene. Trimming removed 1 base at V and 5 bases at J, with 11 bases between. The CDR3 covers 14 residues. The CDR3 DNA reads as TGTGCCAGCAGCTTAGGTCACAGGGATTATGGCTACACCTTC. Its translation is CASSLGHRDYGYTF. The full variable domain, its missing parts supplied by reference TRBV7-2 and TRBJ1-2, is GAGVSQSPSNKVTEKGKDVELRCDPISGHTALYWYRQSLGQGLEFLIYFQGNSAPDKSGLPSDRFSAERTGGSVSTLTIQRTQQEDSAVYLCASSLGHRDYGYTFGSGTRLTVV.

The V call is TRBV5-6, the J call TRBJ1-2; unclear D gene. CDR1 is SGHDT, CDR2 YYEEEE, per germline. The CDR3 is 17 amino acids. The V and J ends lost 0 bases and 0 bases respectively, with 15 bases between them. The DNA of the CDR3 is TGTGCCAGCAGCTTGGTAACCCCGATCAATCCTAACTATGGCTACACCTTC. This encodes CASSLVTPINPNYGYTF.

The chain employs TRBV15 and TRBJ1-2, with D possibly TRBD1 on 5 matching bases. Germline loops: CDR1 LNHNV, CDR2 YYDKDF (reference sequence). The CDR3 contains 17 residues. V lost 1 base, J lost 4 bases, and 19 bases lay in between. This CDR3 reads CATSRGGADSGLYGYTF. CDR3 DNA sequence: TGTGCCACCAGCAGAGGGGGCGCAGACAGCGGGCTCTATGGCTACACCTTC.

The chain joins TRBV4-2 to TRBJ2-3, with TRBD2 matching 11 bases. This CDR3 comprises 18 residues. Trimming removed 1 base from V and 0 bases from J; junction bases left unmatched: 6. Per the germline V gene, CDR1 is LGHNA and CDR2 is YNFKEQ. The chain's CDR3 is CASSQGSGRALSTDTQYF. The CDR3 nucleotides are TGTGCCAGCAGCCAAGGTAGCGGGAGGGCACTTAGCACAGATACGCAGTATTTT.

This chain uses TRBV4-1 with TRBJ2-7, with D possibly matching TRBD2 (6 bases). V lost 5 bases and J 1 base, leaving 12 bases between the germline ends. CDR3 length equals 14 residues. Germline values: CDR1 MGHRA, CDR2 YSYEKL. CDR3 DNA: TGCGCCAGCAGCTCGCGGGGTTCGTCCTACGAGCAGTACTTC. It specifies CASSSRGSSYEQYF.

The sample holds one count of this clone. The chain uses TRBV27 and TRBJ1-2; D might be TRBD1 (5 bases). This CDR3 has 15 residues. V lost 5 bases and J 3 bases, leaving 16 bases between the germline ends. The germline CDR1 and CDR2 sequences are MNHEY and SMNVEV (reference sequence). CDR3 in DNA: TGTGCCAGCAGTCCAGGAGGGAGGGGTCACTATGGCTACACCTTC. Amino acids: CASSPGGRGHYGYTF.

This chain links TRBV7-3 with TRBJ1-1; D might be TRBD1 (5 bases). The V gene's germline CDR1 is SGHTA and CDR2 FQGTGA. This CDR3 is 17 amino acids long. Deletions cut 0 bases from V and 7 bases from J, with 21 bases between. The CDR3 region has the DNA TGTGCCAGCAGCTTAACCGGGGGACCAGGGATTCTCGGTGAAGCTTTCTTT. The encoded protein is CASSLTGGPGILGEAFF. The complete variable domain, with remaining parts taken from reference TRBV7-3 and TRBJ1-1, reads GAGVSQTPSNKVTEKGKYVELRCDPISGHTALYWYRQSLGQGPEFLIYFQGTGAADDSGLPNDRFFAVRPEGSVSTLKIQRTERGDSAVYLCASSLTGGPGILGEAFFGQGTRLTVV.

The chain recombines TRBV5-1 with TRBJ2-3; D not certain. CDR3 size: 15 residues. V was trimmed by 1 base and J by 3 bases, leaving 12 bases between them. Germline-derived CDR1 and CDR2 are SGHRS and YFSETQ. DNA of the CDR3: TGCGCCAGCAGCTTGTTAGTCTCAGAGACAGATACGCAGTATTTT. Protein product: CASSLLVSETDTQYF.

The chain uses TRBV10-3 and TRBJ2-1, with TRBD1 identical over 7 bases. The CDR3 is 13 residues long. Per germline, CDR1 ENHRY and CDR2 SYGVKD. J lost 7 bases, V lost 3 bases, and 3 bases had no gene match. The CDR3 spells CAISDTGANEQFF. CDR3 nucleotides: TGTGCCATCAGTGATACAGGGGCGAATGAGCAGTTCTTC.

This rearrangement joins TRBV28 to TRBJ1-5; D perhaps matches TRBD1 (6 bases). The V gene lost 6 bases and the J gene lost 6 bases, with 12 bases spanning the gap. Germline V gene lookup returns CDR1 MDHEN and CDR2 SYDVKM. The CDR3 has 13 amino acids. CDR3 amino acids: CASRQGQSQPQHF. In nucleotides, the CDR3 is TGTGCCAGCAGGCAGGGGCAAAGTCAGCCCCAGCATTTT.

In this sample, this clone turned up a few times. The rearrangement joins TRBV6-1 to TRBJ1-1; D uncertain. Germline-derived CDR1 and CDR2 are MNHNS and SASEGT. CDR3 size: 11 residues. V was pared by 8 bases and J by 7 bases, with 11 bases between. CDR3 nucleotides: TGTGCCAGCGGGTTAGAGAGTGAAGCTTTCTTT. Translating gives CASGLESEAFF.

This sequence joins TRBV5-6 and TRBJ2-1; D ambiguous. The V end was cut by 0 bases, the J end by 5 bases, with 12 bases between. There are 15 residues in the CDR3. Germline CDR1 and CDR2: SGHDT and YYEEEE. The CDR3: CASSLAPTEDNEQFF. The CDR3 DNA reads TGTGCCAGCAGCTTGGCCCCAACGGAAGACAATGAGCAGTTCTTC.

The rearrangement joins TRBV6-1 to TRBJ1-4; D is possibly TRBD1 (5 bases). V was clipped by 7 bases and J by 5 bases, with 14 bases between them. This CDR3 comprises 14 residues. Germline loops: CDR1 MNHNS, CDR2 SASEGT. The CDR3 here is CASTLVGGNEKLFF. For the CDR3, the DNA is TGTGCCAGCACTCTTGTGGGGGGGAATGAAAAACTGTTTTTT.

V is TRBV5-1 and J is TRBJ2-3; D may be TRBD1 (5 bases). V was trimmed by 0 bases and J by 5 bases, leaving 13 bases between them. CDR1 is SGHRS and CDR2 is YFSETQ in the germline V gene. The CDR3 sequence is 15 residues long. DNA for the CDR3: TGCGCCAGCAGCTTGGGTGACAGAGAACAAGATACGCAGTATTTT. Translated, it gives CASSLGDREQDTQYF.

The rearrangement links TRBV5-1 to TRBJ2-5, with 10 nucleotides matching TRBD2. J lost 3 bases, V lost 0 bases, and 2 bases had no gene match. The CDR3 consists of 15 residues. The germline gives CDR1 SGHRS, CDR2 YFSETQ. Here the CDR3 DNA reads TGCGCCAGCAGCTTGGGGACTAGCGGAAAAGAGACCCAGTACTTC. This sequence encodes CASSLGTSGKETQYF.

The J gene is TRBJ2-2, the V gene TRBV18, with D perhaps matching TRBD2 (5 bases). The ends were cut back, 1 base at V and 1 base at J, with 10 bases in the middle. Germline V gives CDR1 KGHSH, CDR2 LQKENI. This CDR3 has 16 amino acids. CDR3 bases: TGTGCCAGCTCACCACGAAGAGGGTTGAACACCGGGGAGCTGTTTTTT. Translation gives CASSPRRGLNTGELFF.

In its sample, this clone was seen a few times. This chain joins TRBV19 and TRBJ1-5, with 12 bases that match TRBD1. Germline lookup yields CDR1 LNHDA and CDR2 SQIVND (reference sequence). The CDR3 contains 16 residues. The junction had 8 bases not matched to a gene; V was cut back by 4 bases and J by 7 bases. CDR3 sequence: CASSTRDRGLRQPQHF. The CDR3, as DNA: TGTGCCAGTAGTACCCGGGACAGGGGGCTGCGGCAGCCCCAGCATTTT. The variable domain in full, with the rest retrieved from reference TRBV19 and TRBJ1-5, is DGGITQSPKYLFRKEGQNVTLSCEQNLNHDAMYWYRQDPGQGLRLIYYSQIVNDFQKGDIAEGYSVSREKKESFPLTVTSAQKNPTAFYLCASSTRDRGLRQPQHFGDGTRLSIL.

The J gene is TRBJ2-2, the V gene TRBV11-2; TRBD1 is a possible D gene (6 bases). V was cut by 5 bases and J by 3 bases, with 22 bases left in between. Germline V gene sequence: CDR1 SGHAT, CDR2 FQNNGV. The CDR3 runs to 18 residues. The CDR3 sequence: CASSARVGARTYTGELFF. As DNA, the CDR3 is TGTGCCAGCAGCGCAAGGGTGGGGGCCCGGACCTACACCGGGGAGCTGTTTTTT.

The rearrangement links TRBV7-7 to TRBJ2-1, with TRBD2 identical over 11 bases. CDR1 is SSHAT and CDR2 is FNYEAQ in the germline V gene (reference sequence). The CDR3 has 14 residues. V dropped 5 bases and J dropped 9; count of bases not matched to a gene: 6. CDR3 in amino acids: CASSPLAGVVEQFF. CDR3 nucleotides: TGTGCCAGCAGCCCACTAGCGGGAGTTGTTGAGCAGTTCTTC.